This TCR beta chain stems from a study of CD8 T cells in Susac syndrome. Findings of the study overall: Clonal expansion did not appear in Susac syndrome CD4+ T cell repertoires.

A single count supports this clonotype. Its antigen remains unknown. Trimming took off 4 bases at V and 6 bases at J, with 13 bases between the two ends. The CDR3 is 13 amino acids. Germline lookup yields CDR1 SGHRS and CDR2 YFSETQ. RNA, at about 0.5 to 1 ug, was reverse transcribed with random hexamers. Via MiXCR, TCRdb re-called the immunoSEQ multiplex PCR reads, giving one row per CDR3 protein. Of over 150,000 distinct CDR3 sequences listed, 85% to 95% were seen once; the top ten hold 0.099%. V usage is TRBV5-1 and J usage is TRBJ1-1, with D tentatively TRBD1 (6 bases). This receptor was obtained from a human donor with Susac syndrome. What was sequenced was CD4+ T cells from PBMCs. CDR3 DNA sequence: TGCGCCAGCAGCCCGGGGGGGGCTGCTGAAGCTTTCTTT. It encodes CASSPGGAAEAFF.